This passage covers 2 T cell receptor beta chains from one sample sequenced in a study of cytomegalovirus exposure and HLA in healthy donors. 60 Vbeta and 13 Jbeta primers were used in PCR. Clones were sequenced by immunoSEQ multiplex PCR, and TCRdb holds only the in-frame ones, with some missing. The sample lists about 52,000 clones; 72% were seen once. The material sequenced was PBMCs. These receptors originate from a woman aged 45 to 65 in good health and CMV-seronegative.

This clone was recorded a few times. The chain combines TRBV5-6 with TRBJ1-4; the match to TRBD1 covers 7 bases. Germline CDR1 is SGHDT and CDR2 is YYEEEE. This CDR3 has 15 residues. V was clipped by 4 bases and J by 4 bases; unmatched bases: 7. CDR3 sequence: CASSPWTGSNEKLFF. The CDR3 coding sequence is TGTGCCAGCAGCCCATGGACAGGAAGTAATGAAAAACTGTTTTTT.

The chain employs TRBV30 and TRBJ1-3, with D unresolved. Germline CDR1 reads GTSNPN; CDR2 reads SVGIG (reference sequence). The CDR3 sequence is 13 residues long. V dropped 3 bases and J dropped 2 bases, with 8 bases sitting between them. Here the CDR3 reads CAWRRVPGNTIYF. The CDR3 DNA follows: TGTGCCTGGAGGAGGGTCCCTGGAAACACCATATATTTT.